This entry lists 10 T cell receptor beta chains sequenced from one sample in a study of breast tumors, draining lymph nodes, adjacent tissues. TCRdb ran MiXCR on the multiplex PCR reads and lists one entry per CDR3 protein. In the table there are approximately 150,000 distinct CDR3 sequences, about 34% of which are singletons. Samples came from axillary lymph nodes draining the breast cancer. The material sequenced was axillary lymph node tissue. Source of these receptors: a female donor with breast cancer. Some clones in this sample may be carry-over from other donors' samples.

With respect to this clonotype: This may arise from a read error, as a much more abundant clone is one base away. The rearrangement links TRBV27 to TRBJ2-7, with D perhaps TRBD2 (6 bases). The CDR3 is made up of 14 amino acids. Per germline, CDR1 MNHEY and CDR2 SMNVEV (reference sequence). CDR3 loop: CASSLRGLIYERYF. The CDR3 nucleotides are TGTGCCAGCAGTTTGAGGGGACTTATCTACGAGCGGTACTTC.

This clonotype was counted ten times or more. The chain uses TRBV6-6 and TRBJ2-1; 13 bases line up with TRBD2. V shed 6 bases, J shed 6 bases, and the junction held 5 bases outside the gene matches. Germline lookup yields CDR1 MNHNY and CDR2 SVGAGI (reference sequence). The CDR3 sequence is 15 residues long. The CDR3 here is CASRKLAGGPNEQFF. Written as DNA, the CDR3 is TGTGCCAGCAGAAAACTAGCGGGAGGGCCCAATGAGCAGTTCTTC.

This clonotype was detected a few times. With a much larger clone just one base away, this may be a read error. DNA of the CDR3: TGCAGTGCCCCGTGGTTAAATGAGCAGTCCTTC. Protein: CSAPWLNEQSF. V gene TRBV20-1 combines with J gene TRBJ2-1; D is ambiguous. The CDR3 spans 11 residues. Germline values: CDR1 DFQATT, CDR2 SNEGSKA (reference sequence).

A note on this clonotype: The junction and the germline gene differ at one end; a read error may be behind it. The rearrangement uses TRBV2 and TRBJ1-1, with 9 bases matching TRBD1. The CDR3 contains 17 residues. From germline, CDR1 is SNHLY and CDR2 FYNNEI. The CDR3 is CASSNRGRGSGSTEALF. CDR3 DNA sequence: TGTGCCAGCAGTAACAGGGGGCGCGGATCCGGGAGCACTGAAGCTCTCTTT.

This clonotype showed up many times. The chain is built from TRBV11-2 and TRBJ2-3; 13 bases line up with TRBD2. The CDR3 totals 16 residues. Germline-derived CDR1 and CDR2 are SGHAT and FQNNGV. Germline trimming cut 1 base from V and 3 bases from J; bases unmatched to any gene: 1. This CDR3 is CASSLVLAGGTDTQYF. The CDR3 region has the DNA TGTGCCAGCAGCTTAGTACTAGCGGGAGGGACAGATACGCAGTATTTT.

The rearrangement uses TRBV4-2 and TRBJ1-2; unclear D gene. The CDR3 is 16 amino acids. Germline CDR1 LGHNA, CDR2 YNFKEQ. V was cut by 0 bases and J by 2 bases, with 13 bases left in between. CDR3 residues: CASSQDLGSKNYGYTF. In nucleotides, the CDR3 is TGTGCCAGCAGCCAAGATTTAGGGAGTAAGAACTATGGCTACACCTTC.

This clonotype was picked up many times. The V gene is TRBV5-1, the J gene TRBJ2-1; D remains ambiguous. V was pared by 1 base and J by 0 bases, with 8 bases between. Germline V gene data show CDR1 as SGHRS and CDR2 as YFSETQ. The CDR3 contains 15 residues. The CDR3 DNA reads TGCGCCAGCAGCTTGACGATGAGCTCCTACAATGAGCAGTTCTTC. It is translated as CASSLTMSSYNEQFF. Full variable domain (rest looked up from reference TRBV5-1 and TRBJ2-1): KAGVTQTPRYLIKTRGQQVTLSCSPISGHRSVSWYQQTPGQGLQFLFEYFSETQRNKGNFPGRFSGRQFSNSRSEMNVSTLELGDSALYLCASSLTMSSYNEQFFGPGTRLTVL.

This clonotype occurred a few times. This may arise from a read error, as a much more abundant clone is one base away. The chain uses TRBV5-4 and TRBJ2-7; D is unclear. The CDR3 sequence is 14 residues long. CDR1 and CDR2 from the germline V gene are SGHNT and YYREEE (reference sequence). V gave up 1 base and J gave up 1 base, with 9 bases separating them. The CDR3 sequence: CASSLSSASYEQYF. The CDR3 nucleotides read TGTGCCAGCAGCTTGTCGTCGGCGTCCTACGAGCAGTACTTC.

This clonotype has ten or more counts. This chain joins TRBV3-1 and TRBJ2-3; 9 nucleotides match TRBD1. From germline, CDR1 is LGHDT and CDR2 YNNKEL (reference sequence). The CDR3 is 19 amino acids. Trimming cost V 2 bases and J 6 bases; bases outside gene matches: 18. For the CDR3, the DNA is TGTGCCAGCAGCCAATTTCGGACGCCCGGGACAGGGCCTAGGGATACGCAGTATTTT. Translation: CASSQFRTPGTGPRDTQYF.

For this clonotype: Mismatch with germline at one junction end may stem from a read error. The chain has TRBV11-2 and TRBJ1-5; D not resolved. The CDR3 runs 14 residues. Per the germline V gene, CDR1 is SGHAT and CDR2 is FQNNGV. CDR3 loop: CASSSPGGNLPQHF. CDR3 bases: TGTGCCAGCAGCTCCCCCGGCGGCAATCTGCCCCAGCATTTT. Supplemented by reference TRBV11-2 and TRBJ1-5, the full variable domain reads EAGVAQSPRYKIIEKRQSVAFWCNPISGHATLYWYQQILGQGPKLLIQFQNNGVVDDSQLPKDRFSAERLKGVDSTLKIQPAKLEDSAVYLCASSSPGGNLPQHFGDGTRLSIL.